Presented here are 13 T cell receptor beta chains from one specimen sequenced in a study of T cells in Graves' hyperthyroidism and ophthalmopathy. Template material for amplifying TCR beta CDR3 regions consisted of RNA transcripts. During a first-round RT-PCR of the TCR CDR3, the HTBI primer set was used. Via MiXCR, TCRdb re-called the multiplex PCR reads, giving one row per CDR3 protein. The sample carries about 600,000 distinct CDR3 sequences, roughly a sixth recorded once. Sequenced material: blood. Source of these receptors: a middle-aged woman with Graves' ophthalmopathy.

On this clonotype: A much larger clone lies a single base off, so this may be a read error. The chain is built from TRBV7-9 and TRBJ2-7, with D perhaps matching TRBD2 (5 bases). Trimming shortened V by 8 bases and J by 6 bases, and 23 bases separated the two germline ends. The V gene's germline CDR1 is SEHNR and CDR2 FQNEAQ (reference sequence). The CDR3 is 15 residues long. CDR3 in DNA: TGTGCCAGCGGCCCCTGGGCAGGAGGAACGGGCGAGCAGTACTTC. Translation gives CASGPWAGGTGEQYF. The full variable domain, its missing parts supplied by reference TRBV7-9 and TRBJ2-7, is DTGVSQNPRHKITKRGQNVTFRCDPISEHNRLYWYRQTLGQGPEFLTYFQNEAQLEKSRLLSDRFSAERPKGSFSTLEIQRTEQGDSAMYLCASGPWAGGTGEQYFGPGTRLTVT.

This clonotype turned up a few times. The chain recombines TRBV10-3 with TRBJ2-5; 9 bases are shared with TRBD1. In germline, CDR1 is ENHRY, CDR2 SYGVKD. This CDR3 has 14 residues. J lost 0 bases, V lost 6 bases, and 2 bases had no gene match. The CDR3: CAISRDRDQETQYF. CDR3 nucleotides: TGTGCCATCAGCCGGGACAGGGACCAAGAGACCCAGTACTTC.

This clonotype was counted only a few times. For the CDR3, the DNA is TGTGCCAGCCGGTCGACTAGCGGCGACTCCAATGAGCAGTTCTTC. Translation: CASRSTSGDSNEQFF. This chain links TRBV6-4 with TRBJ2-1, with 9 bases that match TRBD2. Germline CDR1 is MRHNA and CDR2 is SNTAGT. The CDR3 extends over 15 amino acids. V shed 8 bases, J shed 6 bases, and the junction held 11 bases outside the gene matches.

This clonotype came up many times. This chain joins TRBV12-3 or TRBV12-4 and TRBJ2-1; D is uncertain. Trimming took 1 base from V and 13 from J, leaving 14 bases between them. The CDR3 has 13 residues. The CDR3, as DNA: TGTGCCAGCAGTTTAGGGGTAGCCTCTCCCCAGTTCTTC. Amino acid sequence: CASSLGVASPQFF.

This clonotype was counted a few times. The J gene is TRBJ2-5, the V gene TRBV9, with D hard to call. V lost 1 base and J lost 1, with 5 bases in between. Germline V lookup: CDR1 SGDLS, CDR2 YYNGEE. The CDR3 runs 13 residues. CDR3 sequence: CASSVPPQETQYF. The CDR3 DNA is TGTGCCAGCAGCGTACCCCCCCAAGAGACCCAGTACTTC. Using reference TRBV9 and TRBJ2-5 for the parts outside the CDR3, the full variable domain is DSGVTQTPKHLITATGQRVTLRCSPRSGDLSVYWYQQSLDQGLQFLIQYYNGEERAKGNILERFSAQQFPDLHSELNLSSLELGDSALYFCASSVPPQETQYFGPGTRLLVL.

The chain carries TRBV28 and TRBJ1-2, with D possibly matching TRBD1 (5 bases). V was pared by 4 bases and J by 0 bases, with 12 bases between. The germline gives CDR1 MDHEN, CDR2 SYDVKM. The CDR3 runs to 15 residues. The CDR3 region has the DNA TGTGCCAGCAGTTCTACAGGACCCACTAACTATGGCTACACCTTC. Amino acids: CASSSTGPTNYGYTF.

This clonotype was seen at least ten times. The chain has TRBV2 and TRBJ1-1; D is unclear. Germline-derived CDR1 and CDR2 are SNHLY and FYNNEI. The CDR3 totals 12 residues. The V and J ends lost 6 bases and 0 bases respectively, with 5 bases between them. CDR3 bases: TGTGCCAGCAGAGGGATGAACACTGAAGCTTTCTTT. This codes for CASRGMNTEAFF. The full variable domain, rest sourced from reference TRBV2 and TRBJ1-1, is EPEVTQTPSHQVTQMGQEVILRCVPISNHLYFYWYRQILGQKVEFLVSFYNNEISEKSEIFDDQFSVERPDGSNFTLKIRSTKLEDSAMYFCASRGMNTEAFFGQGTRLTVV.

This clonotype was seen more than once but under ten times. The chain joins TRBV4-1 to TRBJ2-7, with no clear D. Germline V CDR1 and CDR2: MGHRA, YSYEKL. CDR3 length: 15 residues. The V and J ends lost 7 bases and 2 bases respectively, with 18 bases between them. The chain's CDR3 is CASTSLPDQPYEQYF. CDR3 sequence (DNA): TGCGCCAGCACCTCATTGCCGGACCAACCCTACGAGCAGTACTTC.

J is TRBJ1-5 and V is TRBV4-1; D not certain. Germline-derived CDR1 and CDR2 are MGHRA and YSYEKL. The CDR3 runs to 14 residues. V lost 1 base to trimming and J lost 7 bases, with 11 bases between them. The CDR3 is CASSQVSPLQPQHF. As DNA, the CDR3 is TGCGCCAGCAGCCAAGTGTCCCCTTTACAGCCCCAGCATTTT.

V usage is TRBV12-3 or TRBV12-4 and J usage is TRBJ1-3; tentatively, D is TRBD1 (5 bases). Trimming removed 3 bases at V and 0 bases at J, with 9 bases between. This CDR3 region has 15 residues. The CDR3 DNA reads TGTGCCAGCAGTTTCGGGGGAGTCTCTGGAAACACCATATATTTT. Its protein is CASSFGGVSGNTIYF.

At least ten counts were recorded for this clonotype. The V and J genes are TRBV7-6 and TRBJ2-2; D is possibly TRBD2 (5 bases). Trimming took off 0 bases at V and 1 base at J, with 6 bases between the two ends. Germline CDR1 is SGHVS and CDR2 is FNYEAQ. CDR3 size: 15 residues. Here the CDR3 DNA reads TGTGCCAGCAGCTTAGCGGCGGGGAACACCGGGGAGCTGTTTTTT. Translation gives CASSLAAGNTGELFF. Together with reference TRBV7-6 and TRBJ2-2, the CDR3 gives the full variable domain: GAGVSQSPRYKVTKRGQDVALRCDPISGHVSLYWYRQALGQGPEFLTYFNYEAQQDKSGLPNDRFSAERPEGSISTLTIQRTEQRDSAMYRCASSLAAGNTGELFFGEGSRLTVL.

The chain is built from TRBV30 and TRBJ2-3; TRBD1 is a possible D gene (6 bases). This CDR3 is 15 amino acids long. Trimming pared 2 bases from V and 5 bases from J, leaving 17 bases between. The germline V gene has CDR1 GTSNPN and CDR2 SVGIG (reference sequence). CDR3 protein: CAWSILGTLGDTQYF. DNA for the CDR3: TGTGCCTGGAGTATCCTCGGGACACTTGGAGATACGCAGTATTTT.

The rearrangement links TRBV2 to TRBJ1-1, with a possible D match to TRBD1 (6 bases). CDR3 length: 14 amino acids. V lost 8 bases and J 1 base, leaving 14 bases between the germline ends. From germline, CDR1 is SNHLY and CDR2 FYNNEI. The CDR3 here is CASLWGATNTEAFF. DNA for the CDR3: TGTGCCAGCCTGTGGGGGGCCACGAACACTGAAGCTTTCTTT.